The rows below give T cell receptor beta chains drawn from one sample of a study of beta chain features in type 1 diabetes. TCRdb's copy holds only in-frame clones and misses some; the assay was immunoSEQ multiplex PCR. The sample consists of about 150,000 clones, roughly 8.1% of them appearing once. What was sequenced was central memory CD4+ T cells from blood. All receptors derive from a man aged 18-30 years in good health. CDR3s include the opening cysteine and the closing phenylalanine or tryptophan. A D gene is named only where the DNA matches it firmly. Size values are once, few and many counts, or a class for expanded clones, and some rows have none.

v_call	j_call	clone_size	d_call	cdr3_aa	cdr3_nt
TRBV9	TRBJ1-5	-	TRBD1	CASSLQDRAHQPQHF	TGTGCCAGCAGCCTTCAGGACAGGGCGCATCAGCCCCAGCATTTT
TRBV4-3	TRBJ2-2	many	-	CASSPLGSGALEELFF	TGCGCCAGCAGCCCCCTTGGGTCAGGGGCCCTAGAGGAGCTGTTTTTT
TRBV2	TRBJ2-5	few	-	CASTGGLIFRETQYF	TGTGCCAGCACCGGAGGACTAATCTTTCGTGAGACCCAGTACTTC
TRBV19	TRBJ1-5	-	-	CASSIPPGVVNQPQHF	TGTGCCAGTAGTATACCCCCAGGGGTTGTCAATCAGCCCCAGCATTTT
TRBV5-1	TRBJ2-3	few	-	CASSLEAGGSTDTQYF	TGCGCCAGCAGCTTGGAAGCGGGCGGGAGCACAGATACGCAGTATTTT
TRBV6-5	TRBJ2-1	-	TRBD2	CASSYSSGGANNEQFF	TGTGCCAGCAGTTACTCGTCGGGAGGGGCCAACAATGAGCAGTTCTTC
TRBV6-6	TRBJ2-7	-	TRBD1	CASSRDREEQYF	TGTGCCAGCTCGAGGGACAGGGAGGAGCAGTACTTC
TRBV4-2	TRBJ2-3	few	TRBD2	CASSQVRAGGERTQYF	TGTGCCAGCAGCCAAGTTAGGGCGGGGGGGGAACGTACGCAGTATTTT
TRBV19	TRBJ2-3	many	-	CASSAGAVRYTDTQYF	TGTGCCAGTAGCGCGGGGGCTGTGCGGTACACAGATACGCAGTATTTT
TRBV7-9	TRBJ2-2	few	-	CASSLTRTMNTGELFF	TGTGCCAGCAGCTTGACTAGGACTATGAACACCGGGGAGCTGTTTTTT
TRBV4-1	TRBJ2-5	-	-	CASSQEFMGGRGLDKQGKTQYF	TGCGCCAGCAGCCAAGAGTTTATGGGGGGACGGGGGTTAGACAAACAGGGGAAGACCCAGTACTTC
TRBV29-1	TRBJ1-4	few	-	CSVEENQAGEKLFF	TGCAGCGTTGAAGAGAACCAAGCGGGCGAAAAACTGTTTTTT
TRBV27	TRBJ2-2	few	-	CASSLLAFTGELFF	TGTGCCAGCAGTTTATTAGCGTTCACCGGGGAGCTGTTTTTT
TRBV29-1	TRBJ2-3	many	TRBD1	CSVAGTGGFGDTQYF	TGCAGCGTTGCGGGGACAGGGGGCTTCGGAGATACGCAGTATTTT
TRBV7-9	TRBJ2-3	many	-	CASSPTIVDTQYF	TGTGCCAGCAGCCCTACTATCGTAGATACGCAGTATTTT
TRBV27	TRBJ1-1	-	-	CASSFGLRGDTEAFF	TGTGCCAGCAGTTTCGGTTTGCGGGGGGACACTGAAGCTTTCTTT
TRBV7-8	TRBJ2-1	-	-	CASSPHRDYNEQFF	TGTGCCAGCAGCCCCCACCGGGACTACAATGAGCAGTTCTTC
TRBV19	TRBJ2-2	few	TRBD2	CASSPLTSGGNTGELFF	TGTGCCAGTAGTCCTCTAACTAGCGGGGGGAACACCGGGGAGCTGTTTTTT
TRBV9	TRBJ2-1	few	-	CASSVGERSYNEQFF	TGTGCCAGCAGCGTCGGGGAGAGGTCCTACAATGAGCAGTTCTTC
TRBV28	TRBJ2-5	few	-	CASRAGETQYF	TGTGCCAGCAGGGCAGGGGAGACCCAGTACTTC
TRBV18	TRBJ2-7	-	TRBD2	CASSQTSGSSYEQYF	TGTGCCAGCTCACAGACTAGCGGCAGCTCCTACGAGCAGTACTTC
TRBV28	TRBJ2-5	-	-	CASSFWQGDETQYF	TGTGCCAGCAGTTTTTGGCAGGGCGACGAGACCCAGTACTTC
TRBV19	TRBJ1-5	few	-	CASSTQGNQPQHF	TGTGCCAGTAGTACACAAGGCAATCAGCCCCAGCATTTT
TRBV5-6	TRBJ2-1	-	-	CASKIQEEQFF	TGTGCCAGCAAAATCCAGGAAGAGCAGTTCTTC
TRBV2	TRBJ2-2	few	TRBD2	CASRLLAGELFF	TGTGCCAGCAGGCTACTAGCGGGGGAGCTGTTTTTT
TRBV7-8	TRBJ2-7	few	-	CAVRVGLGRPPYEQYF	TGTGCCGTCAGGGTCGGCCTTGGACGGCCCCCCTACGAGCAGTACTTC
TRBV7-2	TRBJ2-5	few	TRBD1	CASSPDRVRKTQYF	TGTGCCAGCAGCCCGGACAGGGTGCGAAAGACCCAGTACTTC
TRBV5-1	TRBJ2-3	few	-	CASSPLGGWSTDTQYF	TGCGCCAGCAGCCCACTCGGGGGATGGAGCACAGATACGCAGTATTTT
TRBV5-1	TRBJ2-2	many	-	CASSMEGNGELFF	TGCGCCAGCAGCATGGAGGGGAATGGGGAGCTGTTTTTT
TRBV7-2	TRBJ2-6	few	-	CASSKEYQGSGANVLTF	TGTGCCAGCAGCAAAGAGTACCAGGGATCTGGGGCCAACGTCCTGACTTTC
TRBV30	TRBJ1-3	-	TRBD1	CASDRVRNTIYF	TGTGCCAGCGACAGGGTGAGAAACACCATATATTTT
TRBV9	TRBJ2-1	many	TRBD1	CASSGQGAGEQFF	TGTGCCAGCAGCGGACAGGGGGCGGGTGAGCAGTTCTTC
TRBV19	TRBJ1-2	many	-	CASSIASRGYTF	TGTGCCAGTAGTATCGCCTCACGGGGCTACACCTTC
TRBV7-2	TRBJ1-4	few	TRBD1	CASSPGQGVEKLFF	TGTGCCAGCAGCCCGGGACAGGGGGTTGAAAAACTGTTTTTT
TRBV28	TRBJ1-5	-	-	CASSAGGAGQPQHF	TGTGCCAGCAGCGCCGGGGGGGCAGGTCAGCCCCAGCATTTT
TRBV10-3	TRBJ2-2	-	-	CAISVQGSTGELFF	TGTGCCATCAGTGTTCAGGGATCCACCGGGGAGCTGTTTTTT
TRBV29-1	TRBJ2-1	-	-	CSVTYRALSYNEQFF	TGCAGCGTTACTTACAGGGCCCTTTCCTACAATGAGCAGTTCTTC
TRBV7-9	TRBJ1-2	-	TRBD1	CASSPTGVANYGYTF	TGTGCCAGCAGCCCTACAGGGGTAGCTAACTATGGCTACACCTTC
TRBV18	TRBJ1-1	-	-	CASSPRQDMNTEAFF	TGTGCCAGCTCACCGCGGCAGGACATGAACACTGAAGCTTTCTTT
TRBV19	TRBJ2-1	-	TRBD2	CASSRTTSGRADEQFF	TGTGCCAGTAGTAGAACGACTAGCGGGAGGGCCGATGAGCAGTTCTTC
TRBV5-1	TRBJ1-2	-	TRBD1	CASSYGQEPNYGYTF	TGCGCCAGCAGCTATGGACAGGAGCCTAACTATGGCTACACCTTC
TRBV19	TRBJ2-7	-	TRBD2	CASSSGGLAGLTYEQYF	TGTGCCAGCTCCTCCGGTGGACTAGCGGGTCTGACCTACGAGCAGTACTTC
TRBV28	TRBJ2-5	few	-	CASRGTAQETQYF	TGTGCCAGCAGAGGCACAGCCCAAGAGACCCAGTACTTC
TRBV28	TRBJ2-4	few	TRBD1	CASSLLQGAGNIQYF	TGTGCCAGCAGTTTATTACAGGGGGCTGGAAACATTCAGTACTTC
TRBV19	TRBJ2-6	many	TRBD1	CATERTGASGANVLTF	TGTGCCACCGAAAGGACAGGGGCCTCTGGGGCCAACGTCCTGACTTTC
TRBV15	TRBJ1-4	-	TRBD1	CATSREVSSRDRDNEKLFF	TGTGCCACCAGCAGAGAGGTATCGTCACGGGACAGAGATAATGAAAAACTGTTTTTT
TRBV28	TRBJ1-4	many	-	CASRPQGREKLFF	TGTGCCAGCAGACCCCAGGGGCGGGAAAAACTGTTTTTT
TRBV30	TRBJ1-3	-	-	CAWSVGSSGNTIYF	TGTGCCTGGAGTGTAGGGAGCTCTGGAAACACCATATATTTT
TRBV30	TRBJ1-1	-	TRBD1	CAWSGQGGTEAFF	TGTGCCTGGAGCGGACAGGGAGGAACTGAAGCTTTCTTT
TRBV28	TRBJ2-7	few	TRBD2	CASRGGRGTYEQYF	TGTGCCAGCAGGGGCGGGAGGGGGACCTACGAGCAGTACTTC
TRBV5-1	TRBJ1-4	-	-	CASSPGTRDNEKLFF	TGCGCCAGCAGCCCCGGGACAAGGGACAATGAAAAACTGTTTTTT